This TCR beta chain was recorded in a study of monozygotic twins with inflammatory bowel disease. CDR3 size: 11 residues. The V gene's germline CDR1 is MDHEN and CDR2 SYDVKM. TCRdb re-analyzed the 5' RACE reads; it lists each CDR3 protein once, without DNA. The ten top clones account for 7.7%, within a sample of around 210,000 distinct CDR3 sequences. Sample: blood. The chain is built from TRBV28 and TRBJ1-5. The clonotype originates from a human donor with ulcerative colitis or Crohn's disease, or a healthy co-twin of an affected twin (not recorded which). The CDR3 protein is CASSFAGPQHF.